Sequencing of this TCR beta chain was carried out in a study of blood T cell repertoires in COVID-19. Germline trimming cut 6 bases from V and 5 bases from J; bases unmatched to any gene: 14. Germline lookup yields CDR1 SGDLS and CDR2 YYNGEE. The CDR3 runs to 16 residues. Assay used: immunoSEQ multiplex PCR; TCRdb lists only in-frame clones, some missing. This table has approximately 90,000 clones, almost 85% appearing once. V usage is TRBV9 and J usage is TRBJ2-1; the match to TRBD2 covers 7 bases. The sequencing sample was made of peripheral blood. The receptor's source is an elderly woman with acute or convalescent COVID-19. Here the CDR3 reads CASNSREGPSDNEQFF. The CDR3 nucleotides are TGTGCCAGCAACTCGAGGGAGGGCCCGTCCGACAATGAGCAGTTCTTC.